A single sample gave rise to the 10 T cell receptor beta chains below, sequenced in a study of T cell responses to AZD1222 COVID-19 vaccine. Profiling relied on immunoSEQ multiplex PCR, and the TCRdb table lists in-frame clones only, not all of them. Counted here are 130,000 or so clones, around 89% occurring once; the ten biggest clones make up over 2.5%. The sequencing here drew on peripheral blood, taken on day 0 of AZD1222 vaccination. The origin of the receptors is an adult in good health.

The chain carries TRBV13 and TRBJ2-5; maybe TRBD2 (5 bases). Deletions cut 5 bases from V and 5 bases from J, with 18 bases between. Germline CDR1 is PRHDT and CDR2 is FYEKMQ (reference sequence). This CDR3 comprises 15 residues. CDR3 sequence (DNA): TGTGCCAGCAGCGCCCCTCGGGAATCTGGGGAGACCCAGTACTTC. Translated: CASSAPRESGETQYF.

The rearrangement links TRBV7-2 to TRBJ2-4; a weak D match, TRBD2 (6 bases). Germline values: CDR1 SGHTA, CDR2 FQGNSA. The V end lost 3 bases, the J end lost 3 bases, and 15 bases lay between the germline ends. The CDR3 loop spans 16 amino acids. The CDR3 reads CASSLISGGGKNIQYF. The CDR3 DNA sequence: TGTGCCAGCAGCTTGATTAGCGGAGGTGGCAAAAACATTCAGTACTTC.

V and J are TRBV7-2 and TRBJ2-1; 7 bases are shared with TRBD2. CDR1 is SGHTA and CDR2 is FQGNSA in the germline V gene. Unmatched junction bases numbered 18, after V lost 8 bases and J lost 8 bases. The CDR3 contains 16 residues. The CDR3 reads CASRRQAGTQRDEQFF. CDR3 DNA sequence: TGTGCCAGCCGGCGGCAAGCGGGGACCCAGCGGGATGAGCAGTTCTTC.

This clone has just a few counts. This chain connects TRBV7-2 to TRBJ2-7; tentative D call: TRBD2 (6 bases). The CDR3 spans 12 residues. The V gene's germline CDR1 is SGHTA and CDR2 FQGNSA. The germline V and J ends were trimmed by 6 bases and 1 base, with 7 bases remaining between them. CDR3 nucleotides: TGTGCCAGCAGGGAGGGGTCCTACGAGCAGTACTTC. Translating gives CASREGSYEQYF.

This clone appeared a single time. This chain connects TRBV2 to TRBJ2-7, with 7 bases identical to TRBD2. Looked up from germline, CDR1 is SNHLY and CDR2 is FYNNEI. Losses at the gene ends were 5 bases for V and 3 bases for J; bases not matched to a gene: 19. This CDR3 is built from 18 residues. The CDR3 spells CASSSGTTLPPLLYEQYF. CDR3 in DNA: TGTGCCAGCAGTTCCGGGACTACCCTACCGCCCCTTCTCTACGAGCAGTACTTC. The full variable domain, completed using reference TRBV2 and TRBJ2-7, is EPEVTQTPSHQVTQMGQEVILRCVPISNHLYFYWYRQILGQKVEFLVSFYNNEISEKSEIFDDQFSVERPDGSNFTLKIRSTKLEDSAMYFCASSSGTTLPPLLYEQYFGPGTRLTVT.

The J gene is TRBJ2-7, the V gene TRBV5-5; D may be TRBD1 or TRBD2 (5 bases each). The CDR3 is made up of 16 amino acids. Between the trimmed V and J ends, which lost 4 bases and 4 bases, there was a span of 21 bases. Germline V lookup: CDR1 SGHKS, CDR2 YYEKEE (reference sequence). The CDR3 loop is CASSPQVGANYYEQYF. For the CDR3, the DNA is TGTGCCAGCAGCCCCCAAGTCGGGGCGAATTATTACGAGCAGTACTTC.

Here the CDR3 DNA reads TGTGCCAGCAGCCACTTTACGTTGAACAATGAGCAGTTCTTC. It specifies CASSHFTLNNEQFF. The J gene is TRBJ2-1, the V gene TRBV14; D remains unclear. Deletions cut 3 bases from V and 5 bases from J, with 11 bases between. Germline V gives CDR1 SGHDN, CDR2 FVKESK. CDR3 size: 14 residues.

V and J are TRBV27 and TRBJ1-6, with D maybe TRBD1 (6 bases). Germline V gene sequence: CDR1 MNHEY, CDR2 SMNVEV (reference sequence). The CDR3 runs to 15 residues. V lost 3 bases and J 7 bases, leaving 13 bases between the germline ends. The CDR3 DNA reads as TGTGCCAGCAGTTTGGCCCAGGGGAGGAATTCACCCCTCCACTTT. Its translation is CASSLAQGRNSPLHF.

This clone was picked up one time. The chain employs TRBV5-6 and TRBJ2-7; the D is unclear. Trimming removed 5 bases from V and 5 bases from J, with 23 bases in between. Germline V CDR1 and CDR2: SGHDT, YYEEEE. This CDR3 has 16 residues. The chain's CDR3 is CASRKARNLKRDEQYF. The DNA for the CDR3 is TGTGCCAGCAGAAAAGCGCGCAACTTAAAAAGGGACGAGCAGTACTTC. The whole variable domain, filled in from reference TRBV5-6 and TRBJ2-7, reads DAGVTQSPTHLIKTRGQQVTLRCSPKSGHDTVSWYQQALGQGPQFIFQYYEEEERQRGNFPDRFSGHQFPNYSSELNVNALLLGDSALYLCASRKARNLKRDEQYFGPGTRLTVT.

The rearrangement uses TRBV7-3 and TRBJ2-1; 11 nucleotides align to TRBD2. V lost 2 bases to trimming and J lost 0 bases; unmatched junction nucleotides: 6. Germline V CDR1 and CDR2: SGHTA, FQGTGA. The CDR3 totals 18 residues. CDR3 coding DNA: TGTGCCAGCAGCTTATCGACTAGCGGGATGAGCTCCTACAATGAGCAGTTCTTC. It encodes CASSLSTSGMSSYNEQFF.